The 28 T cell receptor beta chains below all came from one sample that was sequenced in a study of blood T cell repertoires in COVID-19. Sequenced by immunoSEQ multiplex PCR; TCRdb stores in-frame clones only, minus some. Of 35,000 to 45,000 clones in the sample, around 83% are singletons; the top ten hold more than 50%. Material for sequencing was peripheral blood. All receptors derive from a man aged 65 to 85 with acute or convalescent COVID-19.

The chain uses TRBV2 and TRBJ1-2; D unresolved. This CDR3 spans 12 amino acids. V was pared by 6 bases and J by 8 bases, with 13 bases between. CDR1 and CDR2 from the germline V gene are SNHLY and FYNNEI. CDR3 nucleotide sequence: TGTGCCAGCAGCAACCAATTGACAGGCTACACCTTC. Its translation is CASSNQLTGYTF.

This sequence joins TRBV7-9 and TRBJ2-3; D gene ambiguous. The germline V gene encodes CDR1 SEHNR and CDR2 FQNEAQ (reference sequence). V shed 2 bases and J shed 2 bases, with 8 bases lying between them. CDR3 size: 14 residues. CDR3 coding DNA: TGTGCCAGCAGCTTAACTGTAGACACAGATACGCAGTATTTT. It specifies CASSLTVDTDTQYF.

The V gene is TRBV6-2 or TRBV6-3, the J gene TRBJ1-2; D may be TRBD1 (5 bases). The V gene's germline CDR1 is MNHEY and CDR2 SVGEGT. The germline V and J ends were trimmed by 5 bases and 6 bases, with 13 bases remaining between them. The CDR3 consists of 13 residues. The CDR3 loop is CASSRRQPHGYTF. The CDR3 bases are TGTGCCAGCAGTCGGCGACAGCCCCATGGCTACACCTTC.

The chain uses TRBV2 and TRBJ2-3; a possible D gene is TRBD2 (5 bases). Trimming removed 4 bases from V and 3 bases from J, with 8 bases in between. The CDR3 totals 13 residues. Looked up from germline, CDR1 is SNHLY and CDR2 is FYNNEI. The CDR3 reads CASSAERTDTQYF. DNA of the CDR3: TGTGCCAGCAGTGCGGAGCGGACAGATACGCAGTATTTT.

The chain's CDR3 is CSVGEQRTQYF. CDR3 in DNA: TGCAGTGTGGGAGAACAGCGTACGCAGTATTTT. The chain recombines TRBV20-1 with TRBJ2-3; TRBD2 might be the D (5 bases). Trimming took 7 bases from V and 8 from J, leaving 13 bases between them. This CDR3 contains 11 residues. Germline V gene sequence: CDR1 DFQATT, CDR2 SNEGSKA (reference sequence).

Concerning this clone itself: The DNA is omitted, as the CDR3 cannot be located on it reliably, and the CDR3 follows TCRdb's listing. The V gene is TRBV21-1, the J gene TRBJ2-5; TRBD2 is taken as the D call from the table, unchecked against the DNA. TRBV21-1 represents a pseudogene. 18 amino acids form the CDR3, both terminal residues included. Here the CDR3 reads CASSKRVASGTWRETQYF.

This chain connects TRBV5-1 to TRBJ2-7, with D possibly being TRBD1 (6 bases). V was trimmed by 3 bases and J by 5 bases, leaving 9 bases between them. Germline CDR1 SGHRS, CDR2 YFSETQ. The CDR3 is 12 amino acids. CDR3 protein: CASSSGQNEQYF. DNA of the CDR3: TGCGCCAGCAGCTCGGGACAAAACGAGCAGTACTTC.

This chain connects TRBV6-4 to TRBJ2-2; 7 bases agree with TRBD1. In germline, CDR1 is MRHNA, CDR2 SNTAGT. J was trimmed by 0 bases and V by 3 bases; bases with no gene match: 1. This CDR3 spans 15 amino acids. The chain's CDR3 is CASSEGGANTGELFF. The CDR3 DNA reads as TGTGCCAGCAGTGAAGGGGGCGCGAACACCGGGGAGCTGTTTTTT.

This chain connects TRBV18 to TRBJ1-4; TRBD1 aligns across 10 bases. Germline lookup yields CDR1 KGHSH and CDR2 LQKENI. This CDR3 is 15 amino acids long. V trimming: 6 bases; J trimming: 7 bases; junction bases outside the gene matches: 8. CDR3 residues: CASSDRDRGGEKLFF. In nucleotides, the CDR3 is TGTGCCAGCTCGGATCGGGACAGGGGAGGTGAAAAACTGTTTTTT.

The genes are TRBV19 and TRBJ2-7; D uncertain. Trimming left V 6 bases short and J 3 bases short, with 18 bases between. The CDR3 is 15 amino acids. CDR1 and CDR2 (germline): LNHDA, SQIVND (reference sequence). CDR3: CASRSSEVTFYEQYF. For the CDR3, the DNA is TGTGCCAGTAGATCTTCTGAAGTGACTTTCTACGAGCAGTACTTC.

The CDR3 protein is CASSSTGRVEETQYF. The CDR3, as DNA: TGTGCCAGCAGCTCGACAGGGCGGGTAGAAGAGACCCAGTACTTC. The chain has TRBV11-3 and TRBJ2-5, with 7 bases matching TRBD1. Germline assignment: CDR1 SGHNT and CDR2 YENEEA. V shed 4 bases and J 3 bases; nucleotides not matched to a gene: 8. The CDR3 has 15 residues.

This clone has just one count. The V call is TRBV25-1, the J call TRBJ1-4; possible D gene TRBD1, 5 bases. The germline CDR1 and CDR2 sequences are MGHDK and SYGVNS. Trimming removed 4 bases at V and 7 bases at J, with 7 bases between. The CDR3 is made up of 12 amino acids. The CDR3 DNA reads TGTGCCAGCAGTGGGACACTTGAAAAACTGTTTTTT. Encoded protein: CASSGTLEKLFF.

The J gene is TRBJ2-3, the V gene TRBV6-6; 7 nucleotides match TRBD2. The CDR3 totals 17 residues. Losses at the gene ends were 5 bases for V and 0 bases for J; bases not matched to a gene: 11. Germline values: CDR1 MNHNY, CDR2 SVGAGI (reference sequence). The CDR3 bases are TGTGCCAGCAGTCCGCTACGGGGACTACACAGCACAGATACGCAGTATTTT. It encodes CASSPLRGLHSTDTQYF.

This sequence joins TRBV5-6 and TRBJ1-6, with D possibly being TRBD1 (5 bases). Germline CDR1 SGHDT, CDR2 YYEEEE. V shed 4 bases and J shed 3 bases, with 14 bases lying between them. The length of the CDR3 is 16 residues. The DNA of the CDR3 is TGTGCCAGCAGCCCGGGGGGGGTGAGCTATAATTCACCCCTCCACTTT. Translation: CASSPGGVSYNSPLHF. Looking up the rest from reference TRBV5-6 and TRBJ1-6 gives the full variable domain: DAGVTQSPTHLIKTRGQQVTLRCSPKSGHDTVSWYQQALGQGPQFIFQYYEEEERQRGNFPDRFSGHQFPNYSSELNVNALLLGDSALYLCASSPGGVSYNSPLHFGNGTRLTVT.

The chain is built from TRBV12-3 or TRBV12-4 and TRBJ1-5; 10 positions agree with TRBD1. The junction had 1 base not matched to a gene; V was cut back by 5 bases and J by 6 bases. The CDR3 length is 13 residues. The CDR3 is CASSRDRGQPQHF. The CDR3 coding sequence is TGTGCCAGCAGTCGGGACAGGGGTCAGCCCCAGCATTTT.

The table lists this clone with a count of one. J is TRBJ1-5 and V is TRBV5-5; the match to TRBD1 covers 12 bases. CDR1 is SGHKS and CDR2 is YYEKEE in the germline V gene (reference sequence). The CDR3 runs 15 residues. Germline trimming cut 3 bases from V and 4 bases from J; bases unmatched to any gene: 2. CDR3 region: CASSWGQGANQPQHF. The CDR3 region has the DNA TGTGCCAGCAGCTGGGGACAGGGGGCGAATCAGCCCCAGCATTTT.

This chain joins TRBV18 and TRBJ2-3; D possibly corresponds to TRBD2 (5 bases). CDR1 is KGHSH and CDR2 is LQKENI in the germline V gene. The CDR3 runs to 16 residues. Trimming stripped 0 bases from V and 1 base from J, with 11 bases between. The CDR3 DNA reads TGTGCCAGCTCACCACCGGGAGTGTCTGGCACAGATACGCAGTATTTT. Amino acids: CASSPPGVSGTDTQYF.

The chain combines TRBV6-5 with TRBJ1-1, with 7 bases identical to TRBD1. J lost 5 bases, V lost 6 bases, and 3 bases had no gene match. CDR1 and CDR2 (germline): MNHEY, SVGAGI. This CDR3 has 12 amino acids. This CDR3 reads CASSDRETEAFF. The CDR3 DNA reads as TGTGCCAGCAGCGACAGGGAAACTGAAGCTTTCTTT.

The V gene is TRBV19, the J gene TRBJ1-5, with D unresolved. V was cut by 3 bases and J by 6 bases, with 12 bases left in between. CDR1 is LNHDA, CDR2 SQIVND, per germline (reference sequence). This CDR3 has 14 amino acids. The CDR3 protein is CASSMLGRGQPQHF. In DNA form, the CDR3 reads TGTGCCAGTAGTATGTTAGGGAGAGGTCAGCCCCAGCATTTT. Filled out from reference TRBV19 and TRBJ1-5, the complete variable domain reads DGGITQSPKYLFRKEGQNVTLSCEQNLNHDAMYWYRQDPGQGLRLIYYSQIVNDFQKGDIAEGYSVSREKKESFPLTVTSAQKNPTAFYLCASSMLGRGQPQHFGDGTRLSIL.

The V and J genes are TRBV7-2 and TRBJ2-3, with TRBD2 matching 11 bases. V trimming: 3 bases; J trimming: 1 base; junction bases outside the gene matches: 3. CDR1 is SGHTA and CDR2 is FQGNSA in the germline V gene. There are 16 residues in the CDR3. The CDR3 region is CASSFPLAGGTDTQYF. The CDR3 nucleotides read TGTGCCAGCAGCTTCCCACTAGCGGGGGGCACAGATACGCAGTATTTT.

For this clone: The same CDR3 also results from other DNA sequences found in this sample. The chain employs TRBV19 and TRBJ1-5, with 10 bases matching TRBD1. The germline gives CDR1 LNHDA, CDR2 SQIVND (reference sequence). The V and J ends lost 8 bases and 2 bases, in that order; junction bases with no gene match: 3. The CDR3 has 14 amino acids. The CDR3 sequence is CASAGTGGNQPQHF. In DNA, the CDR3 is TGTGCCAGTGCCGGGACAGGGGGCAATCAGCCCCAGCATTTT.

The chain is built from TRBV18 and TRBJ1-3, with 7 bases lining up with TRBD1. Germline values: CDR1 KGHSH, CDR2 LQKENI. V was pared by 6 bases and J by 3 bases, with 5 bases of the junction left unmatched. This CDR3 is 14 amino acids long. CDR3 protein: CASSQQGFGNTIYF. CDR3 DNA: TGTGCCAGCTCTCAACAGGGGTTTGGAAACACCATATATTTT.

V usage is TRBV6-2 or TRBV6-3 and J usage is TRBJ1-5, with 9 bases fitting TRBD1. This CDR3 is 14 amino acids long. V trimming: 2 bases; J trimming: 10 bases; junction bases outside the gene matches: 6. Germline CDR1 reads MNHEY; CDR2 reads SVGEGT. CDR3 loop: CASSYEQGASPQHF. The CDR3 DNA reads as TGTGCCAGCAGTTACGAACAGGGGGCCAGCCCCCAGCATTTT.

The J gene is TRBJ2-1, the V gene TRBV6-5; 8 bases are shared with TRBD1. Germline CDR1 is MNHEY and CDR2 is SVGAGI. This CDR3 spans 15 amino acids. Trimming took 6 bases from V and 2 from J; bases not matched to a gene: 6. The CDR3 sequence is CASRPGTGTYNEQFF. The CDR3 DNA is TGTGCCAGCAGGCCCGGGACAGGAACCTACAATGAGCAGTTCTTC.

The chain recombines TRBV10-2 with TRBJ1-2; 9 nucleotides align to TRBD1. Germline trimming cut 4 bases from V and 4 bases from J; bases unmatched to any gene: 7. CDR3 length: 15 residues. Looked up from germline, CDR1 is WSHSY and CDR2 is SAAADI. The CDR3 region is CASSGGDRAGYGYTF. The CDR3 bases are TGCGCCAGCAGTGGAGGGGACAGGGCGGGCTATGGCTACACCTTC.

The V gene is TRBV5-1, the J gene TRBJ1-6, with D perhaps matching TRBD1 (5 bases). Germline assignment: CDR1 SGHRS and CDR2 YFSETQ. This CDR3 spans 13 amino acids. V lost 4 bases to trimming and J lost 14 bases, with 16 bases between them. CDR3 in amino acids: CASSAEGETTLHF. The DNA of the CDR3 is TGCGCCAGCAGCGCGGAAGGGGAAACCACCCTCCACTTT. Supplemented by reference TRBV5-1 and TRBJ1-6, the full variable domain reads KAGVTQTPRYLIKTRGQQVTLSCSPISGHRSVSWYQQTPGQGLQFLFEYFSETQRNKGNFPGRFSGRQFSNSRSEMNVSTLELGDSALYLCASSAEGETTLHFGNGTRLTVT.

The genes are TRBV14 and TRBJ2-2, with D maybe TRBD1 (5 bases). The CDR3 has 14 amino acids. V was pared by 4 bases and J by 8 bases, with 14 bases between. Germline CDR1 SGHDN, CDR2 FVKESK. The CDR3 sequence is CASSPQGAGGELFF. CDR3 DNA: TGTGCCAGCAGCCCCCAAGGGGCCGGGGGGGAGCTGTTTTTT.

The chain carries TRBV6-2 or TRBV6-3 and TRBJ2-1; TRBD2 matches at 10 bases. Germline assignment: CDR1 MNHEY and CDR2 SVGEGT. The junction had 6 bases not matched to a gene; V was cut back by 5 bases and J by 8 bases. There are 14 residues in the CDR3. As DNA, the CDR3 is TGTGCCAGCAGTACAGCGGGAGGGGGGGATGAGCAGTTCTTC. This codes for CASSTAGGGDEQFF.